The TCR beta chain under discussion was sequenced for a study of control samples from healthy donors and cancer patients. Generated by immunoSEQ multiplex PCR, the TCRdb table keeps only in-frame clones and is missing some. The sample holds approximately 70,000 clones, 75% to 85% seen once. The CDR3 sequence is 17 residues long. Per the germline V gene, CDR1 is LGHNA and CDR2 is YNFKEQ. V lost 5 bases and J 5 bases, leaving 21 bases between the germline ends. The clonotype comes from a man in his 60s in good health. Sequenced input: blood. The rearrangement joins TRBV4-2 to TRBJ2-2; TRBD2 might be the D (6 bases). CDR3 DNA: TGTGCCAGCAGCTTTAACCGGGACTCACAAAAGACCGGGGAGCTGTTTTTT. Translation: CASSFNRDSQKTGELFF.